Listed below are T cell receptor beta chains from one sample, sequenced in a study of cytomegalovirus exposure and HLA in healthy donors. Generated by immunoSEQ multiplex PCR, the TCRdb table keeps only in-frame clones and is missing some. The sample shows roughly 77,000 clones, and under 4% sits with its ten largest clones. Sequencing was performed on PBMCs. All receptors derive from a female donor in good health and CMV-seropositive. CDR3s include the opening cysteine and the closing phenylalanine or tryptophan.

TRBV6-5	12	CASSTGGRGLFF
TRBV7-9	13	CASSSLQGYGYTF
TRBV7-2	14	CASSFGAAVIGYTF
TRBV29-1	14	CSAIGTGMNTEAFF
TRBV4-3	16	CASSQGVRGVGTEAFF
TRBV7-9	13	CASSTGVNTEAFF
TRBV4-1	15	CASSQARGGFYEQYF
TRBV5-1	14	CASSQSTGGHEQYF
TRBV4-1	19	CASSHIWGRQGRNTGELFF
TRBV5-4	13	CASSWTGKYEQYF
TRBV28	16	CASSLFAGGPQNIQYF
TRBV18	11	CASSSREKLFF
TRBV5-1	15	CASSLAGTGDTEAFF
TRBV11-3	20	CASSLSTNQGQRNYNSPLHF
TRBV7-9	15	CASRDTGGLNGEQFF
TRBV4-1	16	CASSYTGVAPDNEQFF
TRBV7-2	13	CASSFGSNQPQHF
TRBV2	14	CASSEPSGQETQYF
TRBV5-1	14	CASSLGGPNEKLFF
TRBV29-1	13	CSVELDSRSVVFF
TRBV28	16	CASRKPGQGNTGELFF
TRBV6-4	16	CASSPAPGQGGSTQYF
TRBV19	18	CASSSRDRGLIRNQPQHF
TRBV7-2	14	CASSPRTGLQEQYF
TRBV4-2	15	CASSGEGAGANVLTF
TRBV10-1	16	CASSVKHGGAGYEQYF
TRBV6-5	14	CASSGRVGTFEQYF
TRBV4-2	14	CASKAGGHTDTQYF
TRBV9	16	CASSVAGQGTGNTIYF
TRBV6-7	15	CARRRGRVYYNEQFF
TRBV19	10	CARRLYGYTF
TRBV2	17	CASSLNIISSYNSPLHF
TRBV6-6	12	CASRAENYEQYF
TRBV5-1	14	CASSSQGAGNEQYF
TRBV2	15	CASSSSGRALYEQYF
TRBV2	14	CASIKRGVAETQYF
TRBV6-5	12	CASSQTAYEQYF
TRBV6-1	16	CASSELGTGGHNEQFF
TRBV29-1	13	CSVEHRGPDTQYF
TRBV4-1	16	CASSQDQGAGAVRAFF
TRBV28	14	CASSTTGVVGELFF